The 23 T cell receptor beta chains below come from one sample, sequenced in a study of T cell responses to AZD1222 COVID-19 vaccine. Sequenced by immunoSEQ multiplex PCR; TCRdb stores in-frame clones only, minus some. The table records around 120,000 clones, 93% of them present only once. The sequencing used peripheral blood, collected 28 days after the second AZD1222 dose. The receptors shown here come from an adult who received the AZD1222 COVID-19 vaccine.

This chain uses TRBV6-2 or TRBV6-3 with TRBJ1-5; the D is unclear. Deletions cut 6 bases from V and 3 bases from J, with 9 bases between. In germline, CDR1 is MNHEY, CDR2 SVGEGT. CDR3 size: 13 residues. The CDR3 nucleotides read TGTGCCAGCAGCATGTATGTCAATCAGCCCCAGCATTTT. The encoded protein is CASSMYVNQPQHF.

The V gene is TRBV6-5, the J gene TRBJ2-1; possible D gene TRBD1, 6 bases. Trimming cost V 8 bases and J 5 bases, with 10 bases left between them. Germline V gives CDR1 MNHEY, CDR2 SVGAGI. This CDR3 has 12 amino acids. The CDR3 DNA is TGTGCCAGCGGGGGCCTCGACAATGAGCAGTTCTTC. This translates into CASGGLDNEQFF.

The chain carries TRBV3-1 (or the pseudogene TRBV3-2) and TRBJ2-5; TRBD2 might be the D (5 bases). The CDR3 runs to 15 residues. Per the germline V gene, CDR1 is LGHDT and CDR2 is YNNKEL (reference sequence). Trimming left V 4 bases short and J 1 base short, with 13 bases between. CDR3 residues: CASSPRLSVQETQYF. CDR3 DNA sequence: TGTGCCAGCAGCCCCCGCCTTAGCGTCCAAGAGACCCAGTACTTC.

This rearrangement joins TRBV6-1 to TRBJ1-5; D is perhaps TRBD1 (5 bases). Germline loops: CDR1 MNHNS, CDR2 SASEGT. Trimming removed 2 bases from V and 5 bases from J, with 10 bases in between. This CDR3 is 14 amino acids long. The CDR3 sequence is CASSEPGRDQPQHF. DNA for the CDR3: TGTGCCAGCAGTGAACCAGGGAGGGATCAGCCCCAGCATTTT.

This clone has a single count. The V gene is TRBV4-3, the J gene TRBJ2-3, with 14 nucleotides matching TRBD2. Germline CDR1 reads LGHNA; CDR2 reads YSLEER. The CDR3 sequence is 16 residues long. V lost 1 base to trimming and J lost 6 bases; unmatched junction nucleotides: 3. For the CDR3, the DNA is TGCGCCAGCAGCCAAGGACTAGCGGGAGGGCCCGATACGCAGTATTTT. It yields the protein CASSQGLAGGPDTQYF.

The chain uses TRBV29-1 and TRBJ1-2; no definite D call. V was clipped by 0 bases and J by 7 bases, with 15 bases between them. Germline CDR1 and CDR2: SQVTM and ANQGSEA. The CDR3 extends over 14 amino acids. The CDR3 DNA follows: TGCAGCGTTGAAGATACGGCAGAACTGTCTGGCTACACCTTC. Translating gives CSVEDTAELSGYTF. The full variable domain, completed using reference TRBV29-1 and TRBJ1-2, is SAVISQKPSRDICQRGTSLTIQCQVDSQVTMMFWYRQQPGQSLTLIATANQGSEATYESGFVIDKFPISRPNLTFSTLTVSNMSPEDSSIYLCSVEDTAELSGYTFGSGTRLTVV.

As regards this clone: A junction boundary mismatches the germline segment, possibly from a read error. The chain employs TRBV12-3 or TRBV12-4 and TRBJ2-5; maybe TRBD2 (7 bases). This CDR3 spans 11 amino acids. CDR3 nucleotide sequence: TGTGCCAGCACCTGGGGGGGGGCCCCTCACTTC. This sequence encodes CASTWGGAPHF.

The CDR3 coding sequence is TGTGCCAGCAGCGGGCGCGGTCCTAGCACAGATACGCAGTATTTT. Its protein product is CASSGRGPSTDTQYF. The chain recombines TRBV9 with TRBJ2-3; D remains unclear. The CDR3 runs to 15 residues. The V gene lost 3 bases and the J gene lost 0 bases, with 11 bases spanning the gap. Germline V gene lookup returns CDR1 SGDLS and CDR2 YYNGEE.

The rearrangement joins TRBV19 to TRBJ1-4; the D is unclear. CDR3 length equals 12 residues. Germline V gives CDR1 LNHDA, CDR2 SQIVND (reference sequence). Trimming took 9 bases from V and 5 from J, leaving 10 bases between them. The CDR3 sequence is CASRNLNEKLFF. The DNA for the CDR3 is TGTGCCAGCAGAAACTTGAATGAAAAACTGTTTTTT.

This sequence joins TRBV7-2 and TRBJ1-2; unclear D gene. CDR1 is SGHTA, CDR2 FQGNSA, per germline. The CDR3 has 11 residues. Trimming took off 5 bases at V and 9 bases at J, with 10 bases between the two ends. The CDR3 sequence: CASSQASSYTF. The CDR3 DNA reads as TGTGCCAGCAGCCAAGCCAGCAGCTACACCTTC.

The chain employs TRBV7-6 and TRBJ2-2, with D possibly called TRBD1 or TRBD2 (6 bases each). Germline lookup yields CDR1 SGHVS and CDR2 FNYEAQ. The CDR3 is made up of 16 amino acids. Trimming removed 1 base from V and 7 bases from J, with 16 bases in between. In DNA form, the CDR3 reads TGTGCCAGCAGCTTAGAAACCCGGGGGCTTGGCGGGGAGCTGTTTTTT. This codes for CASSLETRGLGGELFF.

The rearrangement uses TRBV6-5 and TRBJ2-4; no definite D call. CDR3 length: 14 residues. The V gene lost 5 bases and the J gene lost 1 base, with 9 bases spanning the gap. CDR1 is MNHEY, CDR2 SVGAGI, per germline. CDR3 bases: TGTGCCAGCAGTCCAAGGCCCGCCAAAAACATTCAGTACTTC. Amino acids: CASSPRPAKNIQYF.

This clone was seen just once. V usage is TRBV18 and J usage is TRBJ1-6; no definite D call. With 3 bases removed from V and 5 bases from J, the gap between germline ends came to 23 bases. This CDR3 is 19 amino acids long. Germline CDR1 reads KGHSH; CDR2 reads LQKENI. The CDR3 is CASSPITISRVGHNSPLHF. In DNA form, the CDR3 reads TGTGCCAGCTCACCGATTACAATCTCCCGGGTTGGCCATAATTCACCCCTCCACTTT.

The chain has TRBV4-2 and TRBJ1-1, with 7 bases that match TRBD1. V dropped 2 bases and J dropped 4; count of bases not matched to a gene: 4. The CDR3 spans 14 residues. Germline V lookup: CDR1 LGHNA, CDR2 YNFKEQ. The CDR3 region has the DNA TGTGCCAGCAGCCAACTTAGACAGGGCACTGAAGCTTTCTTT. This encodes CASSQLRQGTEAFF.

The chain couples TRBV18 to TRBJ2-2; possibly TRBD1 for D (6 bases). This CDR3 region has 15 residues. V shed 3 bases and J shed 0 bases, with 8 bases lying between them. The germline gives CDR1 KGHSH, CDR2 LQKENI. Written as DNA, the CDR3 is TGTGCCAGCTCACCCGGGACACCGAACACCGGGGAGCTGTTTTTT. It yields the protein CASSPGTPNTGELFF.

The CDR3 here is CASSSRGGTDTQYF. The DNA for the CDR3 is TGTGCCAGCAGCTCAAGGGGGGGGACAGATACGCAGTATTTT. V gene TRBV7-2 combines with J gene TRBJ2-3, with a weak D call TRBD2 (7 bases). From germline, CDR1 is SGHTA and CDR2 FQGNSA. This CDR3 is built from 14 residues. V shed 4 bases and J shed 3 bases, with 11 bases lying between them.

The rearrangement joins TRBV14 to TRBJ2-7; 9 bases match TRBD2. The CDR3 is made up of 16 amino acids. With V trimmed by 0 bases and J by 2 bases, 5 bases remained unmatched. CDR1 is SGHDN, CDR2 FVKESK, per germline. The CDR3 protein is CASSQEAGGPPYEQYF. For the CDR3, the DNA is TGTGCCAGCAGCCAAGAGGCGGGAGGGCCACCCTACGAGCAGTACTTC.

The chain uses TRBV9 and TRBJ2-3; TRBD2 might be the D (5 bases). Looked up from germline, CDR1 is SGDLS and CDR2 is YYNGEE. The CDR3 sequence is 13 residues long. V was pared by 3 bases and J by 5 bases, with 10 bases between. Here the CDR3 reads CASSDEGRDTQYF. The CDR3 DNA follows: TGTGCCAGCAGCGACGAAGGGAGAGATACGCAGTATTTT.

This CDR3 reads CASSLGPPNSGNTIYF. DNA for the CDR3: TGTGCCAGCAGCTTAGGCCCTCCGAACTCTGGAAACACCATATATTTT. The chain is built from TRBV7-6 and TRBJ1-3, with unresolved D. V shed 1 base and J shed 0 bases, with 10 bases lying between them. The CDR3 loop spans 16 amino acids. CDR1 and CDR2 (germline): SGHVS, FNYEAQ.

The rearrangement uses TRBV25-1 and TRBJ1-2, with D unresolved. CDR3 length: 10 residues. The germline V gene has CDR1 MGHDK and CDR2 SYGVNS. Trimming removed 7 bases from V and 8 bases from J, with 8 bases in between. The CDR3 loop is CASKSEGYTF. The DNA of the CDR3 is TGTGCCAGCAAAAGCGAGGGCTACACCTTC.

CDR3 sequence: CASGARDRVLYGYTF. CDR3 nucleotides: TGTGCCAGCGGGGCCCGGGACAGGGTACTCTATGGCTACACCTTC. The rearrangement uses TRBV28 and TRBJ1-2; TRBD1 aligns across 9 bases. V shed 8 bases and J 4 bases; nucleotides not matched to a gene: 11. Germline lookup yields CDR1 MDHEN and CDR2 SYDVKM. This CDR3 is built from 15 residues.

V usage is TRBV4-2 and J usage is TRBJ1-5; D gene unclear. Germline V lookup: CDR1 LGHNA, CDR2 YNFKEQ. V gave up 2 bases and J gave up 9 bases, with 17 bases separating them. The CDR3 length is 15 residues. The chain's CDR3 is CASSQNQWEIPPQHF. The CDR3 DNA reads TGTGCCAGCAGCCAAAATCAATGGGAGATCCCGCCCCAGCATTTT.

The chain employs TRBV6-5 and TRBJ2-2; D ambiguous. Trimming took off 2 bases at V and 8 bases at J, with 6 bases between the two ends. Germline lookup yields CDR1 MNHEY and CDR2 SVGAGI. The CDR3 is 12 amino acids. The CDR3 is CASSYPAGELFF. The CDR3 coding sequence is TGTGCCAGCAGTTACCCTGCGGGGGAGCTGTTTTTT.